The present TCR beta chain was sequenced within a study of blood T cell repertoires in COVID-19. Self-reported history from a screening survey and questionnaire set each donor's cohort. The method was immunoSEQ multiplex PCR; TCRdb's version includes in-frame clones alone and lacks a portion of them. The sample yields approximately 260,000 clones, 70% to 90% seen once. Trimming took off 0 bases at V and 4 bases at J, with 16 bases between the two ends. The germline gives CDR1 SGHKS, CDR2 YYEKEE (reference sequence). The CDR3 totals 16 residues. The clonotype originates from a woman aged 40 to 49 with acute COVID-19. Sequencing was carried out using PBMCs or T cells enriched from blood (not recorded which). This sequence joins TRBV5-5 and TRBJ1-2; D remains ambiguous. For the CDR3, the DNA is TGTGCCAGCAGCTTGGCCCCTACGGGGTCCTTCTATGGCTACACCTTC. The encoded protein is CASSLAPTGSFYGYTF.